Below are 31 T cell receptor beta chains sequenced from a single sample in a study of blood T cell repertoires in COVID-19. Generated by immunoSEQ multiplex PCR, the TCRdb table keeps only in-frame clones and is missing some. The sample has tens of thousands of clones; roughly nine tenths are singletons. Sequencing input: peripheral blood. The receptor source for this set is a woman in her 70s with acute or convalescent COVID-19.

This clone was recorded once. The chain employs TRBV28 and TRBJ1-2; D remains ambiguous. CDR1 MDHEN and CDR2 SYDVKM come from the germline V gene. The length of the CDR3 is 15 residues. V was clipped by 7 bases and J by 1 base, with 16 bases between them. This CDR3 reads CASTQNGYFNYGYTF. The CDR3 DNA is TGTGCCAGCACCCAAAACGGTTACTTTAACTATGGCTACACCTTC.

This clone came up once. The V and J genes are TRBV28 and TRBJ2-7; TRBD1 agrees at 7 bases. This CDR3 contains 13 residues. The germline V gene has CDR1 MDHEN and CDR2 SYDVKM. The V gene end was trimmed by 3 bases and the J gene end by 5 bases; junction bases not matched to a gene: 4. CDR3 loop: CASSLRGLHEQYF. In DNA form, the CDR3 reads TGTGCCAGCAGTTTGAGGGGGCTCCACGAGCAGTACTTC.

J is TRBJ1-5 and V is TRBV24-1, with TRBD1 matching over 8 bases. CDR1 is KGHDR, CDR2 SFDVKD, per germline. V gave up 2 bases and J gave up 7 bases; unmatched junction bases: 3. CDR3 size: 14 residues. The CDR3 region has the DNA TGTGCCACCAGTGATTCGGACAGGGACCAGCCCCAGCATTTT. Amino acid sequence: CATSDSDRDQPQHF.

The chain links TRBV6-5 to TRBJ2-5; 8 nucleotides line up with TRBD2. V lost 4 bases and J lost 3; bases outside the gene matches: 10. The germline V gene has CDR1 MNHEY and CDR2 SVGAGI. The CDR3 length is 16 residues. CDR3 sequence: CASSWGVGRGEETQYF. CDR3 in DNA: TGTGCCAGCAGTTGGGGCGTCGGGCGGGGGGAAGAGACCCAGTACTTC.

This chain joins TRBV11-3 and TRBJ2-2; 12 bases align to TRBD2. CDR3 length equals 17 residues. V was clipped by 5 bases and J by 5 bases; unmatched bases: 9. Germline V gene data show CDR1 as SGHNT and CDR2 as YENEEA. CDR3 DNA: TGTGCCAGCAGCCCTCTCTCCGGGACTAGCGGGACCGGGGAGCTGTTTTTT. It specifies CASSPLSGTSGTGELFF.

This sequence joins TRBV28 and TRBJ1-1, with TRBD1 identical over 7 bases. CDR1 MDHEN and CDR2 SYDVKM come from the germline V gene. V trimming: 8 bases; J trimming: 7 bases; junction bases outside the gene matches: 13. The CDR3 has 14 residues. Written as DNA, the CDR3 is TGTGCCAGCGTCCCCTCGGGACAGATATATGAAGCTTTCTTT. The encoded protein is CASVPSGQIYEAFF. The entire variable domain, with the rest obtained from reference TRBV28 and TRBJ1-1, is as follows: DVKVTQSSRYLVKRTGEKVFLECVQDMDHENMFWYRQDPGLGLRLIYFSYDVKMKEKGDIPEGYSVSREKKERFSLILESASTNQTSMYLCASVPSGQIYEAFFGQGTRLTVV.

This clone was recorded only once. The V gene is TRBV27, the J gene TRBJ1-2; possibly TRBD1 for D (5 bases). Trimming removed 3 bases at V and 1 base at J, with 15 bases between. This CDR3 spans 16 amino acids. Per germline, CDR1 MNHEY and CDR2 SMNVEV (reference sequence). CDR3 DNA: TGTGCCAGCAGTTTGGCACCGACTCAGGGTAACTATGGCTACACCTTC. This gives the protein CASSLAPTQGNYGYTF.

The genes are TRBV7-6 and TRBJ2-2; tentatively, D is TRBD1 (5 bases). With 5 bases removed from V and 8 bases from J, the gap between germline ends came to 12 bases. Germline V CDR1 and CDR2: SGHVS, FNYEAQ. The CDR3 length is 13 residues. The CDR3 DNA is TGTGCCAGCAGCCCAGGGTCTGCGGGGGAGCTGTTTTTT. Protein: CASSPGSAGELFF.

The chain carries TRBV18 and TRBJ2-5; 8 nucleotides align to TRBD1. This CDR3 is 15 amino acids long. Germline CDR1 is KGHSH and CDR2 is LQKENI. J lost 2 bases, V lost 2 bases, and 4 bases had no gene match. The CDR3 DNA follows: TGTGCCAGCTCACCAGGACAGGGATATCAAGAGACCCAGTACTTC. Its translation: CASSPGQGYQETQYF.

The chain couples TRBV2 to TRBJ2-1, with 9 nucleotides matching TRBD2. Germline CDR1 SNHLY, CDR2 FYNNEI. This CDR3 spans 15 amino acids. The V gene end was trimmed by 1 base and the J gene end by 7 bases; junction bases not matched to a gene: 5. The CDR3 loop is CASSEGLAGRNEQFF. For the CDR3, the DNA is TGTGCCAGCAGTGAAGGGCTAGCGGGGAGGAATGAGCAGTTCTTC.

The V gene is TRBV5-6, the J gene TRBJ1-1; D unclear. Trimming took 4 bases from V and 11 from J, leaving 24 bases between them. This CDR3 has 15 amino acids. Per the germline V gene, CDR1 is SGHDT and CDR2 is YYEEEE. The chain's CDR3 is CASSRRGREAVPAFF. CDR3 coding DNA: TGTGCCAGCAGCCGCCGGGGTCGAGAGGCTGTACCTGCTTTCTTT. Looking up the rest from reference TRBV5-6 and TRBJ1-1 gives the full variable domain: DAGVTQSPTHLIKTRGQQVTLRCSPKSGHDTVSWYQQALGQGPQFIFQYYEEEERQRGNFPDRFSGHQFPNYSSELNVNALLLGDSALYLCASSRRGREAVPAFFGQGTRLTVV.

The V call is TRBV19, the J call TRBJ2-6; possibly TRBD1 for D (6 bases). CDR3 length: 18 residues. The V end lost 2 bases, the J end lost 0 bases, and 14 bases lay between the germline ends. CDR1 is LNHDA, CDR2 SQIVND, per germline (reference sequence). As DNA, the CDR3 is TGTGCCAGTAGTATAAGGGACATCACACCCTCTGGGGCCAACGTCCTGACTTTC. Translated: CASSIRDITPSGANVLTF.

This chain joins TRBV5-1 and TRBJ2-1, with D maybe TRBD1 (5 bases). CDR1 is SGHRS, CDR2 YFSETQ, per germline. CDR3 length: 15 residues. Trimming took off 1 base at V and 0 bases at J, with 8 bases between the two ends. In nucleotides, the CDR3 is TGCGCCAGCAGCTTGATAAGGGGCTCCTACAATGAGCAGTTCTTC. Its translation: CASSLIRGSYNEQFF.

This clone was seen more than once but under ten times. The gene calls are TRBV28 and TRBJ2-7; D ambiguous. Trimming pared 1 base from V and 9 bases from J, leaving 10 bases between. The V gene's germline CDR1 is MDHEN and CDR2 SYDVKM. This CDR3 has 12 amino acids. DNA for the CDR3: TGTGCCAGCAGTTTATCCCTCCCCTGGCAGTACTTC. It specifies CASSLSLPWQYF. Together with reference TRBV28 and TRBJ2-7, the CDR3 gives the full variable domain: DVKVTQSSRYLVKRTGEKVFLECVQDMDHENMFWYRQDPGLGLRLIYFSYDVKMKEKGDIPEGYSVSREKKERFSLILESASTNQTSMYLCASSLSLPWQYFGPGTRLTVT.

The V and J genes are TRBV10-1 and TRBJ2-5; 11 bases map to TRBD1. V trimming: 8 bases; J trimming: 4 bases; junction bases outside the gene matches: 0. CDR3 length: 12 amino acids. Germline V CDR1 and CDR2: WNHNN, SYGVQD (reference sequence). CDR3 nucleotide sequence: TGCGCCAGCGGGACAGGGGGAGAGACCCAGTACTTC. Encoded protein: CASGTGGETQYF.

V gene TRBV9 combines with J gene TRBJ2-2; no definite D call. The ends were cut back, 0 bases at V and 0 bases at J, with 6 bases in the middle. Germline-derived CDR1 and CDR2 are SGDLS and YYNGEE. CDR3 size: 15 residues. This chain's CDR3 is CASSVGAANTGELFF. The CDR3 DNA sequence: TGTGCCAGCAGCGTAGGGGCCGCGAACACCGGGGAGCTGTTTTTT. Using reference TRBV9 and TRBJ2-2 for the parts outside the CDR3, the full variable domain is DSGVTQTPKHLITATGQRVTLRCSPRSGDLSVYWYQQSLDQGLQFLIQYYNGEERAKGNILERFSAQQFPDLHSELNLSSLELGDSALYFCASSVGAANTGELFFGEGSRLTVL.

The CDR3 here is CASSYDRSPGNTIYF. The CDR3 bases are TGCGCCAGCAGCTACGACAGGAGCCCTGGAAACACCATATATTTT. The rearrangement links TRBV5-1 to TRBJ1-3; D possibly corresponds to TRBD1 (6 bases). V was trimmed by 3 bases and J by 2 bases, leaving 12 bases between them. CDR1 and CDR2 (germline): SGHRS, YFSETQ. The CDR3 is made up of 15 amino acids.

V gene TRBV5-1 combines with J gene TRBJ1-6; D ambiguous. The germline gives CDR1 SGHRS, CDR2 YFSETQ. V gave up 0 bases and J gave up 1 base, with 8 bases separating them. The CDR3 covers 16 residues. CDR3 bases: TGCGCCAGCAGCTTGGACGCGGGATCCTATAATTCACCCCTCCACTTT. The encoded protein is CASSLDAGSYNSPLHF.

The chain couples TRBV28 to TRBJ1-4, with 7 positions matching TRBD1. The CDR3 contains 15 residues. V shed 0 bases and J 10 bases; nucleotides not matched to a gene: 8. CDR1 MDHEN and CDR2 SYDVKM come from the germline V gene. CDR3 protein: CASSLWTGSVGKLFF. CDR3 nucleotides: TGTGCCAGCAGTTTATGGACAGGGTCGGTAGGAAAACTGTTTTTT.

V usage is TRBV7-9 and J usage is TRBJ1-1, with D possibly matching TRBD1 (5 bases). This CDR3 is 13 amino acids long. The germline V gene has CDR1 SEHNR and CDR2 FQNEAQ (reference sequence). V was trimmed by 4 bases and J by 9 bases, leaving 15 bases between them. The CDR3 here is CASSSLPPGQAFF. CDR3 coding DNA: TGTGCCAGCAGCTCTCTCCCCCCAGGGCAAGCTTTCTTT.

The V and J genes are TRBV10-3 and TRBJ2-1; the D gene is possibly TRBD1 (7 bases). The V gene lost 11 bases and the J gene lost 0 bases, with 11 bases spanning the gap. The CDR3 has 13 residues. Germline CDR1 is ENHRY and CDR2 is SYGVKD. The CDR3 reads CAGGGSSYNEQFF. CDR3 nucleotide sequence: TGTGCCGGAGGGGGCAGCTCCTACAATGAGCAGTTCTTC.

V is TRBV6-5 and J is TRBJ1-2, with D hard to call. Germline loops: CDR1 MNHEY, CDR2 SVGAGI. The CDR3 spans 13 residues. Trimming removed 4 bases from V and 8 bases from J, with 14 bases in between. Here the CDR3 DNA reads TGTGCCAGCAGTTTAGCTAAGAGGGAGGGCTACACCTTC. It yields the protein CASSLAKREGYTF.

J is TRBJ1-3 and V is TRBV28; possible D gene TRBD1, 5 bases. Germline CDR1 MDHEN, CDR2 SYDVKM. There are 17 residues in the CDR3. The V and J ends lost 4 bases and 0 bases respectively, with 16 bases between them. In DNA, the CDR3 is TGTGCCAGCAGTTGGGGGGGTGGCAGGACCTCTGGAAACACCATATATTTT. It is translated as CASSWGGGRTSGNTIYF.

The chain joins TRBV11-2 to TRBJ2-4; maybe TRBD1 (6 bases). This CDR3 spans 17 amino acids. Germline CDR1 reads SGHAT; CDR2 reads FQNNGV. Trimming shortened V by 2 bases and J by 0 bases, and 14 bases separated the two germline ends. Here the CDR3 reads CASSLNGQILAKNIQYF. As DNA, the CDR3 is TGTGCCAGCAGCTTAAATGGACAGATCTTAGCCAAAAACATTCAGTACTTC. The full variable domain, completed using reference TRBV11-2 and TRBJ2-4, is EAGVAQSPRYKIIEKRQSVAFWCNPISGHATLYWYQQILGQGPKLLIQFQNNGVVDDSQLPKDRFSAERLKGVDSTLKIQPAKLEDSAVYLCASSLNGQILAKNIQYFGAGTRLSVL.

The V and J genes are TRBV6-1 and TRBJ1-2; the match to TRBD1 covers 12 bases. The germline V gene has CDR1 MNHNS and CDR2 SASEGT. This CDR3 region has 15 residues. After removal of 2 bases from V and 8 bases from J, the junction contained 6 bases not matched to a gene. In nucleotides, the CDR3 is TGTGCCAGCAGTGAATCGGGACAGGGGGCATGGGGCTACACCTTC. Amino acids: CASSESGQGAWGYTF.

The rearrangement links TRBV6-5 to TRBJ1-1; no clear D. The CDR3 runs 14 residues. CDR1 MNHEY and CDR2 SVGAGI come from the germline V gene. V was pared by 0 bases and J by 1 base, with 6 bases between. The CDR3 DNA follows: TGTGCCAGCAGTTACTCGGCAACGAACACTGAAGCTTTCTTT. It is translated as CASSYSATNTEAFF.

This chain uses TRBV5-1 with TRBJ2-2; 7 nucleotides line up with TRBD2. The V gene end was trimmed by 7 bases and the J gene end by 6 bases; junction bases not matched to a gene: 12. CDR1 is SGHRS and CDR2 is YFSETQ in the germline V gene. This CDR3 is 15 amino acids long. The CDR3 loop reads CASAGVFGGPGELFF. The CDR3 nucleotides read TGCGCCAGCGCGGGGGTATTTGGCGGGCCCGGGGAGCTGTTTTTT.

The J gene is TRBJ2-5, the V gene TRBV5-1, with a weak D call TRBD1 (6 bases). The CDR3 loop spans 13 amino acids. Germline V gene data show CDR1 as SGHRS and CDR2 as YFSETQ. Trimming shortened V by 4 bases and J by 5 bases, and 12 bases separated the two germline ends. The CDR3 reads CASSRQVGETQYF. The CDR3 DNA follows: TGCGCCAGCAGCAGACAGGTCGGGGAGACCCAGTACTTC.

The chain uses TRBV27 and TRBJ1-1; D gene uncertain. CDR3 size: 13 residues. The V and J ends lost 5 bases and 1 base respectively, with 8 bases between them. Germline CDR1 is MNHEY and CDR2 is SMNVEV (reference sequence). The CDR3 sequence: CASSILGNTEAFF. The CDR3 DNA reads as TGTGCCAGCAGTATCCTCGGGAACACTGAAGCTTTCTTT.

This sequence joins TRBV15 and TRBJ2-7; the match to TRBD2 covers 8 bases. Germline CDR1 reads LNHNV; CDR2 reads YYDKDF (reference sequence). The CDR3 has 16 residues. V dropped 0 bases and J dropped 0; count of bases not matched to a gene: 4. This CDR3 reads CATSRETSVFSYEQYF. The CDR3 DNA reads as TGTGCCACCAGCAGAGAGACTAGCGTATTCTCCTACGAGCAGTACTTC.

This clone was observed a single time. V and J are TRBV5-5 and TRBJ1-2, with 7 bases lining up with TRBD1. This CDR3 region has 16 residues. Losses at the gene ends were 3 bases for V and 5 bases for J; bases not matched to a gene: 13. Germline loops: CDR1 SGHKS, CDR2 YYEKEE (reference sequence). The CDR3 DNA reads TGTGCCAGCAGCTCGAAGCGTGCACAGGGGAGGTATGGCTACACCTTC. It codes for CASSSKRAQGRYGYTF.